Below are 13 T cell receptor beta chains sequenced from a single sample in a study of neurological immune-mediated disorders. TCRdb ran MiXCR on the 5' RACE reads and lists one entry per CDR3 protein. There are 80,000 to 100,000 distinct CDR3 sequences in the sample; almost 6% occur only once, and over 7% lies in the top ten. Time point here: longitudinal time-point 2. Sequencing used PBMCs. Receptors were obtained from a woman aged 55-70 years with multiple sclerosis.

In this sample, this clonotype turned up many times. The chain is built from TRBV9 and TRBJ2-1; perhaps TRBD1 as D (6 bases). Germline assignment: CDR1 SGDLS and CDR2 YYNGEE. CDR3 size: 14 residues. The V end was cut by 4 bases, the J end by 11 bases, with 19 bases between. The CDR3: CASSTEGQFYKQFF. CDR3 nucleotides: TGTGCCAGCAGCACAGAAGGACAGTTTTATAAGCAGTTCTTC.

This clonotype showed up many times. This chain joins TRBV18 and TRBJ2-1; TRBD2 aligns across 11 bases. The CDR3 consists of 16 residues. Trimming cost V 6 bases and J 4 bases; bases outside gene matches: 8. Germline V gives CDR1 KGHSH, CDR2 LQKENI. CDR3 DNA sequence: TGTGCCAGCTCGACAACCGGGACTAGCGGATACAATGAGCAGTTCTTC. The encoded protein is CASSTTGTSGYNEQFF.

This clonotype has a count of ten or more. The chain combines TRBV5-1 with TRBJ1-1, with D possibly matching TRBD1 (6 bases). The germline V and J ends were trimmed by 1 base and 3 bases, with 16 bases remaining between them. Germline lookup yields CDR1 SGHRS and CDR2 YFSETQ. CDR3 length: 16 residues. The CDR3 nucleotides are TGCGCCAGCAGCTTGCGCGTCGGGGGGCAGGACACTGAAGCTTTCTTT. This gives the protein CASSLRVGGQDTEAFF.

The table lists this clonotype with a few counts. The CDR3 coding sequence is TGCGCCAGCAGCTTGGACGCGGGGAGAGGCACAGATACGCAGTATTTT. Its translation is CASSLDAGRGTDTQYF. V gene TRBV5-1 combines with J gene TRBJ2-3; TRBD2 might be the D (6 bases). The CDR3 totals 16 residues. Germline V gene data show CDR1 as SGHRS and CDR2 as YFSETQ. Trimming removed 0 bases from V and 1 base from J, with 12 bases in between.

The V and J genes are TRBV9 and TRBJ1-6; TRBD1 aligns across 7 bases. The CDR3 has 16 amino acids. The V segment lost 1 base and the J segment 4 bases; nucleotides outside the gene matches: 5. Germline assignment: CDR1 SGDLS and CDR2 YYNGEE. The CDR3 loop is CASSVTGQRYNSPLHF. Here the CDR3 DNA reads TGTGCCAGCAGCGTAACGGGACAGCGTTATAATTCACCCCTCCACTTT.

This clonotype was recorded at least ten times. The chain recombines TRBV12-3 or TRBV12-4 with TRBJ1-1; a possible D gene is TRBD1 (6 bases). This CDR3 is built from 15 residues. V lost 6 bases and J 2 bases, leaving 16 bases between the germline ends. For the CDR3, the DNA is TGTGCCAGCAGATTCCCCAGGGGCGGCAACACTGAAGCTTTCTTT. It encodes CASRFPRGGNTEAFF.

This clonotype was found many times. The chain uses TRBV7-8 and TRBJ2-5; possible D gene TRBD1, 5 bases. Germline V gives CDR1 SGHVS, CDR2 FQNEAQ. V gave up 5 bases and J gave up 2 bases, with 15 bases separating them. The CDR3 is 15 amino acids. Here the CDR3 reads CASSPKARAQETQYF. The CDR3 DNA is TGTGCCAGCAGCCCAAAGGCCAGGGCTCAAGAGACCCAGTACTTC.

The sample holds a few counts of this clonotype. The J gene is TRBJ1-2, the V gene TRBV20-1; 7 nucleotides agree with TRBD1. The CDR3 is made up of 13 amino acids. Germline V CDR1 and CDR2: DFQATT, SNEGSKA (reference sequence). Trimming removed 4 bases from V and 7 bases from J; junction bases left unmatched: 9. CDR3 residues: CSAIPGQATGYTF. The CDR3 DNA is TGCAGTGCTATTCCCGGACAGGCTACTGGCTACACCTTC.

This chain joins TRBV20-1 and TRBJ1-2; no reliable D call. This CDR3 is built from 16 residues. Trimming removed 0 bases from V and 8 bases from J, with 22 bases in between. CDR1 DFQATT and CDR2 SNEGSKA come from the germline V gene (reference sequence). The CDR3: CSARDQQLQSLGGYTF. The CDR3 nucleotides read TGCAGTGCTAGAGATCAGCAACTACAATCCCTGGGAGGCTACACCTTC.

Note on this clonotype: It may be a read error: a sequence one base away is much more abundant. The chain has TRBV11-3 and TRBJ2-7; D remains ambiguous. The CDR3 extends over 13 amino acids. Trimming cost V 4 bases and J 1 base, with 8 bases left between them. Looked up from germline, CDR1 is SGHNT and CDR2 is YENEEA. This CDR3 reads CASSSYRSYEQYF. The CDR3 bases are TGTGCCAGCAGCTCGTACAGATCCTACGAGCAGTACTTC.

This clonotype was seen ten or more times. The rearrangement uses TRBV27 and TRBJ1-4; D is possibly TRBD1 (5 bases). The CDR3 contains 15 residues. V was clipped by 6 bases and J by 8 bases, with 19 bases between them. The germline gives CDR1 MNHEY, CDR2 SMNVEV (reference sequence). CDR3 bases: TGTGCCAGCAGCGCCCCGCCGGGGGGGTCCGAAAAACTGTTTTTT. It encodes CASSAPPGGSEKLFF. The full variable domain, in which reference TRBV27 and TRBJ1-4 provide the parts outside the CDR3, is EAQVTQNPRYLITVTGKKLTVTCSQNMNHEYMSWYRQDPGLGLRQIYYSMNVEVTDKGDVPEGYKVSRKEKRNFPLILESPSPNQTSLYFCASSAPPGGSEKLFFGSGTQLSVL.

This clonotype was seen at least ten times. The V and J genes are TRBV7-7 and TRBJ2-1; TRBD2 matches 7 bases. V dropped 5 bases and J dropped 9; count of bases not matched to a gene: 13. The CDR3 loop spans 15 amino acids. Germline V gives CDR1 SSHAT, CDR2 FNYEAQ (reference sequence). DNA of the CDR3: TGTGCCAGCAGCCTAGGGCTCCAGCGGGGTAGTGAGCAGTTCTTC. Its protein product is CASSLGLQRGSEQFF.

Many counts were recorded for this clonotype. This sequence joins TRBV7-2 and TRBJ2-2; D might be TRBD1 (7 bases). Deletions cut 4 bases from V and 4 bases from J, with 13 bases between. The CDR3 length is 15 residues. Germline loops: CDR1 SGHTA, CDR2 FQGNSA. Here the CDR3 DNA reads TGTGCCAGCAGCTCGGAGGGGGCTGGCACCGGGGAGCTGTTTTTT. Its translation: CASSSEGAGTGELFF.